This T cell receptor beta chain was obtained from a study of monozygotic twins with inflammatory bowel disease. This CDR3 is built from 13 residues. CDR1 SGHKS and CDR2 YYEKEE come from the germline V gene (reference sequence). T cells were not sorted, and total RNA was isolated straight from whole blood. The team made cDNA by running eight separate reactions for each sample. TCRalpha and TCRbeta cDNA went through two nested PCRs of approximately 17 and 9 cycles. Each CDR3 protein gets one entry in TCRdb, which reprocessed the 5' RACE reads and gives no DNA. Reported are about 210,000 distinct CDR3 sequences; the ten largest clones contain around 1.5%.

The chain uses TRBV5-5 and TRBJ1-1; lacking DNA, the TRBD1 call made by TCRdb goes unchecked. The origin of this receptor is a human donor with ulcerative colitis or Crohn's disease, or a healthy co-twin of an affected twin (not recorded which). Input material: blood. The CDR3 here is CASSVTGLTEAFF.